This T cell receptor (beta chain) appears in the sequencing data of a study of Graves' ophthalmopathy and Graves' hyperthyroidism. RNA transcripts were the template, and TCR beta CDR3 regions were amplified from them. In the first round, RT-PCR was carried out with HTBI primers, and a multiplex PCR formed the second round. TCRdb re-called the multiplex PCR reads with MiXCR, one entry per CDR3 protein. Here the sample spans around 590,000 distinct CDR3 sequences, approximately 35% being singletons. Concerning this clonotype itself: Given a much more abundant clone one base away, this may be a read error.

New diagnoses, under 2 months' duration, and ages 18 to 65 characterized the hyperthyroidism patients. There are 14 residues in the CDR3. CDR1 is ENHRY and CDR2 is SYGVKD in the germline V gene. The genes are TRBV10-3 and TRBJ2-5; either TRBD1 or TRBD2 may fit D (5 bases each). The sequenced sample was peripheral blood or thyroid tissue (not recorded which). This receptor was obtained from an adult man with Graves' hyperthyroidism. The CDR3 spells CASSYRGTSETQYF. The DNA for the CDR3 is TGTGCCAGCAGTTACAGAGGGACGTCGGAGACCCAGTACTTC.